The present entry profiles one T cell receptor (beta chain) with its context. TCRdb's table, derived via immunoSEQ multiplex PCR, lists solely in-frame clones and lacks some. Of almost 550,000 clones in the sample, around 82% were seen once. The CDR3 has 16 amino acids. Germline CDR1 is SGHRS and CDR2 is YFSETQ. The V end lost 0 bases, the J end lost 6 bases, and 19 bases lay between the germline ends. These data originate in a study of shared T cell receptors in the human thymus. This sample was also put to use in a study of human thymus T cells. Per that study: Corrective surgery for congenital heart defects was being performed on the healthy Finnish infants who served as donors. Thymus tissue was removed during corrective cardiac surgery. Blood and thymic repertoires both appeared biased in V and J gene usage. Thymic TCR repertoires of unrelated people reportedly overlapped highly.

This clonotype originated in a boy under three years old with a congenital heart defect. The sequencing sample was made of thymocytes. The V gene is TRBV5-1, the J gene TRBJ2-7, with a tentative D call TRBD2 (6 bases). CDR3 coding DNA: TGCGCCAGCAGCTTGGGGGGGGTATTGACTACAGGCGAGCAGTACTTC. Encoded protein: CASSLGGVLTTGEQYF. The entire variable domain, with the rest obtained from reference TRBV5-1 and TRBJ2-7, is as follows: KAGVTQTPRYLIKTRGQQVTLSCSPISGHRSVSWYQQTPGQGLQFLFEYFSETQRNKGNFPGRFSGRQFSNSRSEMNVSTLELGDSALYLCASSLGGVLTTGEQYFGPGTRLTVT.